This T cell receptor beta chain is drawn from a study of blood T cell repertoires in COVID-19. Profiling relied on immunoSEQ multiplex PCR, and the TCRdb table lists in-frame clones only, not all of them. The sample records around 250,000 clones, 85% being singletons. Participants classified as exposed had met a COVID-19 case within 2 weeks before study entry. Germline loops: CDR1 SQVTM, CDR2 ANQGSEA. J lost 6 bases, V lost 7 bases, and 8 bases had no gene match. This CDR3 has 13 amino acids. This TCR was sampled from a woman aged 45-65 years who had been exposed to COVID-19. This chain links TRBV29-1 with TRBJ1-1, with 10 bases lining up with TRBD1. The source material was PBMCs or T cells enriched from blood (not recorded which). The CDR3 spells CSGRQGAVSEAFF. The CDR3 coding sequence is TGCAGCGGTCGACAGGGGGCTGTGTCTGAAGCTTTCTTT.